The 32 T cell receptor beta chains listed next were all sequenced from one sample in a study of CD8 T cells in Susac syndrome. A quantity of 0.5 to 1 ug RNA underwent reverse transcription using random hexamers. TCRdb re-called the immunoSEQ multiplex PCR reads through MiXCR, storing one row per CDR3 protein. The table includes around 70,000 distinct CDR3 sequences, roughly 94% detected once. Material: CD8+ T cells from PBMCs. The receptors were gathered from a human donor with multiple sclerosis.

The rearrangement uses TRBV9 and TRBJ1-6, with 7 positions matching TRBD1. The J segment lost 5 bases and the V segment lost 2 bases, leaving 4 bases of the junction unmatched. CDR1 is SGDLS, CDR2 YYNGEE, per germline. This CDR3 comprises 15 residues. CDR3 bases: TGTGCCAGCAGCGTCACAGGGGAGGATAATTCACCCCTCCACTTT. Protein: CASSVTGEDNSPLHF.

The V call is TRBV18, the J call TRBJ2-1; 7 positions agree with TRBD2. CDR1 and CDR2 from the germline V gene are KGHSH and LQKENI. Losses at the gene ends were 1 base for V and 7 bases for J; bases not matched to a gene: 10. This CDR3 contains 16 residues. In nucleotides, the CDR3 is TGTGCCAGCTCACCACTCGACAGCGGGACGCTAAATGAGCAGTTCTTC. It specifies CASSPLDSGTLNEQFF.

The chain has TRBV7-9 and TRBJ2-7, with D hard to call. V was cut by 0 bases and J by 1 base, with 4 bases left in between. The germline gives CDR1 SEHNR, CDR2 FQNEAQ (reference sequence). This CDR3 has 13 residues. The CDR3 DNA sequence: TGTGCCAGCAGCTTAGCCTCATCCTACGAGCAGTACTTC. Protein: CASSLASSYEQYF.

The chain carries TRBV20-1 and TRBJ2-1; 8 nucleotides agree with TRBD1. V lost 7 bases to trimming and J lost 8 bases; unmatched junction nucleotides: 16. Germline CDR1 DFQATT, CDR2 SNEGSKA (reference sequence). This CDR3 contains 15 residues. The CDR3 loop is CSVRAPDRVQYEQFF. Written as DNA, the CDR3 is TGCAGTGTTAGGGCCCCGGACAGGGTACAATATGAGCAGTTCTTC.

This chain joins TRBV27 and TRBJ2-1; TRBD1 is a possible D gene (5 bases). The CDR3 spans 12 residues. Germline V gives CDR1 MNHEY, CDR2 SMNVEV (reference sequence). Trimming shortened V by 3 bases and J by 10 bases, and 10 bases separated the two germline ends. The CDR3 DNA sequence: TGTGCCAGCAGTTTCGGCTCAGGGGAGCAGTTCTTC. It codes for CASSFGSGEQFF.

In its sample, this clonotype was seen a few times. V gene TRBV6-2 or TRBV6-3 combines with J gene TRBJ1-5; D unclear. The V and J ends lost 2 bases and 1 base respectively, with 9 bases between them. Looked up from germline, CDR1 is MNHEY and CDR2 is SVGEGT. The CDR3 sequence is 15 residues long. The CDR3, as DNA: TGTGCCAGCAGTTACCTACAGACCAGCAATCAGCCCCAGCATTTT. Its protein is CASSYLQTSNQPQHF.

The chain joins TRBV27 to TRBJ2-7; 8 bases are a match to TRBD2. The CDR3 spans 16 residues. After removal of 5 bases from V and 0 bases from J, the junction contained 9 bases not matched to a gene. Germline assignment: CDR1 MNHEY and CDR2 SMNVEV (reference sequence). CDR3 in amino acids: CASSAYSGKSSYEQYF. Written as DNA, the CDR3 is TGTGCCAGCAGTGCATATAGCGGGAAAAGCTCCTACGAGCAGTACTTC.

This rearrangement joins TRBV7-9 to TRBJ2-3; D call uncertain. This CDR3 spans 13 amino acids. The V end lost 0 bases, the J end lost 3 bases, and 4 bases lay between the germline ends. CDR1 is SEHNR and CDR2 is FQNEAQ in the germline V gene (reference sequence). This chain's CDR3 is CASSLAYTDTQYF. In DNA form, the CDR3 reads TGTGCCAGCAGCTTAGCCTATACAGATACGCAGTATTTT.

The chain couples TRBV6-6 to TRBJ2-3; 9 bases are a match to TRBD2. After removal of 7 bases from V and 3 bases from J, the junction contained 8 bases not matched to a gene. The germline gives CDR1 MNHNY, CDR2 SVGAGI (reference sequence). There are 15 residues in the CDR3. CDR3 nucleotides: TGTGCCAGCACCCCGGAGAGCGGGGGGACAGATACGCAGTATTTT. This gives the protein CASTPESGGTDTQYF.

V is TRBV20-1 and J is TRBJ1-2, with TRBD1 as a possible D gene (5 bases). The germline gives CDR1 DFQATT, CDR2 SNEGSKA (reference sequence). The V gene lost 0 bases and the J gene lost 4 bases, with 12 bases spanning the gap. The CDR3 extends over 14 amino acids. CDR3 bases: TGCAGTGCTAGAGATAGGGGCAGTTCCTATGGCTACACCTTC. Protein: CSARDRGSSYGYTF.

V usage is TRBV3-1 and J usage is TRBJ1-4; 8 bases are a match to TRBD1. Trimming cost V 1 base and J 7 bases; bases outside gene matches: 2. The CDR3 contains 14 residues. CDR1 is LGHDT, CDR2 YNNKEL, per germline (reference sequence). CDR3 residues: CASSQAGGIEKLFF. DNA for the CDR3: TGTGCCAGCAGCCAAGCAGGGGGCATTGAAAAACTGTTTTTT.

The chain links TRBV6-2 or TRBV6-3 to TRBJ2-1, with D unclear. CDR1 is MNHEY and CDR2 is SVGEGT in the germline V gene. V gave up 2 bases and J gave up 6 bases, with 5 bases separating them. The CDR3 runs 12 residues. CDR3 sequence: CASSYPGNEQFF. The CDR3 DNA reads as TGTGCCAGCAGTTACCCTGGCAATGAGCAGTTCTTC.

The rearrangement links TRBV4-1 to TRBJ2-7; D gene uncertain. Trimming cost V 6 bases and J 2 bases, with 11 bases left between them. This CDR3 comprises 13 residues. Germline CDR1 reads MGHRA; CDR2 reads YSYEKL. CDR3 protein: CASRGGVAYEQYF. CDR3 DNA: TGCGCCAGCAGAGGTGGAGTCGCCTACGAGCAGTACTTC.

This clonotype is a singleton in its sample. This rearrangement joins TRBV20-1 to TRBJ2-7; D remains ambiguous. The V gene's germline CDR1 is DFQATT and CDR2 SNEGSKA (reference sequence). This CDR3 contains 15 residues. The V end lost 3 bases, the J end lost 0 bases, and 15 bases lay between the germline ends. CDR3 loop: CSARLGGSLSYEQYF. The CDR3 DNA sequence: TGCAGTGCTAGGCTGGGTGGGTCCCTCTCCTACGAGCAGTACTTC.

This chain joins TRBV2 and TRBJ2-5; D call uncertain. Between the trimmed V and J ends, which lost 4 bases and 5 bases, there was a span of 11 bases. The CDR3 covers 13 residues. Germline assignment: CDR1 SNHLY and CDR2 FYNNEI. The CDR3 protein is CASSGRTAETQYF. CDR3 sequence (DNA): TGTGCCAGCAGTGGGAGAACTGCGGAGACCCAGTACTTC.

The sample holds one count of this clonotype. The genes are TRBV10-3 and TRBJ2-7, with 12 bases aligning to TRBD1. CDR1 is ENHRY and CDR2 is SYGVKD in the germline V gene. With V trimmed by 3 bases and J by 2 bases, 5 bases remained unmatched. This CDR3 is 16 amino acids long. CDR3 DNA: TGTGCCATCAGTGACAACCGGGACAGGGGGCCCTACGAGCAGTACTTC. Its translation is CAISDNRDRGPYEQYF.

The V call is TRBV24-1, the J call TRBJ1-5, with D possibly matching TRBD1 (6 bases). The germline V gene encodes CDR1 KGHDR and CDR2 SFDVKD. This CDR3 comprises 18 residues. The germline V and J ends were trimmed by 9 bases and 0 bases, with 23 bases remaining between them. CDR3 coding DNA: TGTGCCACCGGAGCGGGATCCGGGGGCCTTTATAGCAATCAGCCCCAGCATTTT. It encodes CATGAGSGGLYSNQPQHF.

The chain links TRBV20-1 to TRBJ2-7; D might be TRBD2 (5 bases). The CDR3 length is 15 residues. The germline V gene has CDR1 DFQATT and CDR2 SNEGSKA (reference sequence). Between the trimmed V and J ends, which lost 6 bases and 2 bases, there was a span of 20 bases. The CDR3 spells CSAKGSGRPTYEQYF. The CDR3 region has the DNA TGCAGTGCCAAAGGGAGTGGCCGGCCCACCTACGAGCAGTACTTC.

The chain couples TRBV9 to TRBJ2-1; D is perhaps TRBD1 (6 bases). The V and J ends lost 4 bases and 4 bases respectively, with 15 bases between them. The CDR3 contains 15 residues. CDR1 and CDR2 from the germline V gene are SGDLS and YYNGEE. The CDR3 protein is CASSLTWTDYNEQFF. The CDR3 DNA is TGTGCCAGCAGCCTTACTTGGACAGATTACAATGAGCAGTTCTTC. The full variable domain, completed using reference TRBV9 and TRBJ2-1, is DSGVTQTPKHLITATGQRVTLRCSPRSGDLSVYWYQQSLDQGLQFLIQYYNGEERAKGNILERFSAQQFPDLHSELNLSSLELGDSALYFCASSLTWTDYNEQFFGPGTRLTVL.

The chain joins TRBV15 to TRBJ1-1, with D possibly TRBD1 on 5 matching bases. The CDR3 is made up of 16 amino acids. Trimming left V 4 bases short and J 0 bases short, with 15 bases between. Germline V lookup: CDR1 LNHNV, CDR2 YYDKDF (reference sequence). The CDR3, as DNA: TGTGCCACCAGCACCGCCCGAGACAGTATGAACACTGAAGCTTTCTTT. It encodes CATSTARDSMNTEAFF.

The chain combines TRBV6-2 or TRBV6-3 with TRBJ2-1; possible D gene TRBD1, 6 bases. The V and J ends lost 10 bases and 4 bases respectively, with 11 bases between them. This CDR3 has 12 amino acids. CDR1 and CDR2 (germline): MNHEY, SVGEGT. DNA of the CDR3: TGTGCCACGCGACAGGAGTACAATGAGCAGTTCTTC. Encoded protein: CATRQEYNEQFF.

CDR3 in DNA: TGTGCCAGCAGTAGGGGGAACTACGAGCAGTACTTC. Amino acids: CASSRGNYEQYF. The chain links TRBV6-5 to TRBJ2-7, with D perhaps TRBD1 (6 bases). Trimming left V 5 bases short and J 3 bases short, with 8 bases between. The CDR3 is made up of 12 amino acids. The germline gives CDR1 MNHEY, CDR2 SVGAGI.

The chain employs TRBV19 and TRBJ2-2, with 8 bases identical to TRBD1. The V and J ends lost 9 bases and 0 bases, in that order; junction bases with no gene match: 12. The germline V gene has CDR1 LNHDA and CDR2 SQIVND (reference sequence). The length of the CDR3 is 17 residues. CDR3 in amino acids: CARNWRDRTTNTGELFF. The CDR3 DNA reads TGTGCCAGGAATTGGCGGGACAGGACTACGAACACCGGGGAGCTGTTTTTT.

This clonotype was seen once. The V call is TRBV6-2 or TRBV6-3, the J call TRBJ2-4; D perhaps matches TRBD1 (5 bases). The length of the CDR3 is 15 residues. Trimming cost V 0 bases and J 7 bases, with 13 bases left between them. The germline gives CDR1 MNHEY, CDR2 SVGEGT. This CDR3 is CASSYSIKAGNIQYF. In DNA form, the CDR3 reads TGTGCCAGCAGTTACTCGATTAAGGCAGGGAACATTCAGTACTTC.

The V gene is TRBV4-3, the J gene TRBJ1-2; D is unclear. CDR1 LGHNA and CDR2 YSLEER come from the germline V gene. The CDR3 loop spans 16 amino acids. The V end lost 4 bases, the J end lost 0 bases, and 15 bases lay between the germline ends. The CDR3 nucleotides are TGCGCCAGCAGCCTAAGGCCCGAGCCCTCTAACTATGGCTACACCTTC. It is translated as CASSLRPEPSNYGYTF.

The V call is TRBV9, the J call TRBJ2-7, with 8 positions matching TRBD2. The germline V gene encodes CDR1 SGDLS and CDR2 YYNGEE. The CDR3 extends over 15 amino acids. Trimming took 3 bases from V and 2 from J; bases not matched to a gene: 7. The CDR3, as DNA: TGTGCCAGCAGCGGATCACTAGCGGACCCCTACGAGCAGTACTTC. Its protein product is CASSGSLADPYEQYF. Together with reference TRBV9 and TRBJ2-7, the CDR3 gives the full variable domain: DSGVTQTPKHLITATGQRVTLRCSPRSGDLSVYWYQQSLDQGLQFLIQYYNGEERAKGNILERFSAQQFPDLHSELNLSSLELGDSALYFCASSGSLADPYEQYFGPGTRLTVT.

V gene TRBV27 combines with J gene TRBJ2-1; no clear D gene. Per germline, CDR1 MNHEY and CDR2 SMNVEV (reference sequence). Between the trimmed V and J ends, which lost 3 bases and 7 bases, there was a span of 16 bases. The length of the CDR3 is 15 residues. CDR3 DNA sequence: TGTGCCAGCAGTTTCGCAGGTCCCCTAGGGAATGAGCAGTTCTTC. Protein product: CASSFAGPLGNEQFF.

The chain couples TRBV29-1 to TRBJ2-2; 10 bases fit TRBD2. Germline V CDR1 and CDR2: SQVTM, ANQGSEA. J was trimmed by 5 bases and V by 2 bases; bases with no gene match: 8. The CDR3 is made up of 16 amino acids. DNA for the CDR3: TGCAGCGTTGAACGGTCTAGCGGGAGTGATACCGGGGAGCTGTTTTTT. Translating it yields CSVERSSGSDTGELFF.

The chain is built from TRBV7-8 and TRBJ2-5; perhaps TRBD2 as D (7 bases). There are 15 residues in the CDR3. Germline V gives CDR1 SGHVS, CDR2 FQNEAQ. V lost 3 bases to trimming and J lost 2 bases, with 13 bases between them. The CDR3 loop is CASSLGRGPQETQYF. CDR3 DNA: TGTGCCAGCAGCTTGGGGCGGGGGCCTCAAGAGACCCAGTACTTC. The whole variable domain, filled in from reference TRBV7-8 and TRBJ2-5, reads GAGVSQSPRYKVAKRGQDVALRCDPISGHVSLFWYQQALGQGPEFLTYFQNEAQLDKSGLPSDRFFAERPEGSVSTLKIQRTQQEDSAVYLCASSLGRGPQETQYFGPGTRLLVL.

This clonotype was seen once. This chain uses TRBV14 with TRBJ1-2; 7 bases line up with TRBD1. This CDR3 contains 16 residues. CDR1 is SGHDN and CDR2 is FVKESK in the germline V gene. Trimming removed 1 base from V and 7 bases from J; junction bases left unmatched: 12. CDR3 sequence (DNA): TGTGCCAGCAGCCAAGTACGGACAGGTGGGGGAGGTGGCTACACCTTC. Amino acids: CASSQVRTGGGGGYTF.

The chain combines TRBV28 with TRBJ2-7; D may be TRBD1 (6 bases). This CDR3 is built from 13 residues. CDR1 MDHEN and CDR2 SYDVKM come from the germline V gene. V dropped 5 bases and J dropped 7 bases, with 15 bases sitting between them. CDR3 in amino acids: CASSPGVGAEQYF. The CDR3 DNA reads as TGTGCCAGCAGTCCTGGCGTGGGGGCGGAGCAGTACTTC.

This chain connects TRBV29-1 to TRBJ1-2; TRBD1 is a possible D gene (6 bases). The CDR3 sequence is 14 residues long. Germline V gene data show CDR1 as SQVTM and CDR2 as ANQGSEA. V lost 5 bases, J lost 4 bases, and 17 bases lay in between. CDR3: CSVPNPGRGYGYTF. CDR3 coding DNA: TGCAGCGTTCCTAACCCGGGCAGGGGCTATGGCTACACCTTC.